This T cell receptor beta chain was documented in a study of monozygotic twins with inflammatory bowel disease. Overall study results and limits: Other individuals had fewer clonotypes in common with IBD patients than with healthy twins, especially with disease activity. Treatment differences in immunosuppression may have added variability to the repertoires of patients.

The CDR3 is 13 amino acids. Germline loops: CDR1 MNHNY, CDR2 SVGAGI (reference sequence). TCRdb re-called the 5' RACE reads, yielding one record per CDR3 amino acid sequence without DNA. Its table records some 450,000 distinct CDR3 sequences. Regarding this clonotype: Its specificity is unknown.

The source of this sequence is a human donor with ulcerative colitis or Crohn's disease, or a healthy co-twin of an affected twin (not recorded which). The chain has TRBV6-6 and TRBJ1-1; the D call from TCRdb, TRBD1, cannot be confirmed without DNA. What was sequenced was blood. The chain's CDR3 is CASRDQTGTEAFF.